This TCR beta chain was recorded in a study of T cell responses to AZD1222 COVID-19 vaccine. From germline, CDR1 is SGHDT and CDR2 YYEEEE. The CDR3 contains 14 residues. The V and J ends lost 3 bases and 0 bases respectively, with 7 bases between them. For this clone: The antigen is not known.

Findings and limits, study-wide: None of the repertoires were sampled until the peak T cell response had passed. Spike-specific TCR depth and breadth grew after two AZD1222 doses.

The table came from immunoSEQ multiplex PCR; TCRdb's copy has only in-frame clones and leaves some out. The table lists 95,000 to 150,000 clones, around nine tenths of them singletons. This specimen was peripheral blood, taken on day 0 of AZD1222 vaccination. The receptor comes from an adult in good health. The rearrangement links TRBV5-6 to TRBJ2-1; weak D call: TRBD1 (6 bases). The CDR3 bases are TGTGCCAGCAGCTACAGGGTCTCCTACAATGAGCAGTTCTTC. Translating it yields CASSYRVSYNEQFF. The full variable domain, in which reference TRBV5-6 and TRBJ2-1 provide the parts outside the CDR3, is DAGVTQSPTHLIKTRGQQVTLRCSPKSGHDTVSWYQQALGQGPQFIFQYYEEEERQRGNFPDRFSGHQFPNYSSELNVNALLLGDSALYLCASSYRVSYNEQFFGPGTRLTVL.